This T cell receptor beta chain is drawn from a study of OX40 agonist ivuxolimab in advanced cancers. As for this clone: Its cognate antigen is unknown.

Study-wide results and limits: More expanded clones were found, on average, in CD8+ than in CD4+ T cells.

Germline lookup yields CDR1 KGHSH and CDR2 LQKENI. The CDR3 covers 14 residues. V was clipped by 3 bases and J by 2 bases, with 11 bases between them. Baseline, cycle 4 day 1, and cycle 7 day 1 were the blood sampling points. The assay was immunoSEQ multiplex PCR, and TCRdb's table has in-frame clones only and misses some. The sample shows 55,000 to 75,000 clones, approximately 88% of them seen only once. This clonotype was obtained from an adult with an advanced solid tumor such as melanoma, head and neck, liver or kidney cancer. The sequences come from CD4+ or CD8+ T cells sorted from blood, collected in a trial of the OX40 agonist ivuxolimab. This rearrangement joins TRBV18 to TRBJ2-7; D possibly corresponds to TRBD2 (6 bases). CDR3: CASSPRDFPYEQYF. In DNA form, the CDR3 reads TGTGCCAGCTCACCCCGGGACTTCCCCTACGAGCAGTACTTC.